This T cell receptor (beta chain) was retrieved from a study of human T cells and chemical hapten exposure. Germline trimming cut 8 bases from V and 11 bases from J; bases unmatched to any gene: 12. CDR3 length equals 12 residues. TCRdb passed the RACE reads through MiXCR, listing each CDR3 protein once. Found here are more than 250,000 distinct CDR3 sequences, approximately 7.5% of them singletons; the top ten hold 1.2%. Time point noted: pre-sensitization, week 0. Treatment specified: therapeutic diphenylcyclopropenone sensitization with weekly scalp DPC. V usage is TRBV12-3 or TRBV12-4 and J usage is TRBJ2-7; 7 nucleotides line up with TRBD1. The material sequenced was whole blood, taken in connection with sensitization to the hapten diphenylcyclopropenone (DPC). This sequence was found in a man aged 18 to 29 with alopecia areata. Some clones in this sample may be carry-over from other donors' samples. The CDR3 region is CASSDRNLVEYF. The DNA of the CDR3 is TGTGCCAGCTCGGACAGGAATTTGGTGGAGTACTTC.